The T cell receptor beta chain under discussion was sequenced for a study of T cells after yellow fever vaccination. This clonotype appeared a few times. TCRdb re-called the 5' RACE reads through MiXCR, storing one row per CDR3 protein. Of roughly 320,000 distinct CDR3 sequences listed, 9.5% to 12% are singletons. The CDR3 sequence is 13 residues long. V was shortened by 6 bases and J by 4 bases, with 11 bases between the two germline ends. In germline, CDR1 is SGHRS, CDR2 YFSETQ. The TCR was taken from a man between 18 and 29 years old who received the YFV17D yellow fever vaccine. This specimen consisted of CD4+ T cells sorted from PBMCs, obtained 45 days after the yellow fever booster vaccination. The chain is built from TRBV5-1 and TRBJ2-1; no clear D gene. In DNA form, the CDR3 reads TGCGCCAGCAAATCGGGCCCTTACAATGAGCAGTTCTTC. It is translated as CASKSGPYNEQFF.